This T cell receptor (beta chain) is drawn from a study of cytomegalovirus exposure and HLA in healthy donors. This CDR3 is built from 13 residues. V gave up 0 bases and J gave up 7 bases; unmatched junction bases: 3. CDR1 is SGHDT, CDR2 YYEEEE, per germline. Primers: 60 Vbeta forward and 13 Jbeta reverse. Profiled with immunoSEQ multiplex PCR; TCRdb holds only in-frame clones, not every one. The data include about 170,000 clones; the top ten clones carry over 1%. The sequenced sample consisted of PBMCs. This sequence originates from a woman aged 60-75 years in good health and CMV-seronegative. The chain is built from TRBV5-6 and TRBJ1-1; 7 bases are a match to TRBD1. Here the CDR3 DNA reads TGTGCCAGCAGCTTGGGACAGGGTAATGAAGCTTTCTTT. It codes for CASSLGQGNEAFF.